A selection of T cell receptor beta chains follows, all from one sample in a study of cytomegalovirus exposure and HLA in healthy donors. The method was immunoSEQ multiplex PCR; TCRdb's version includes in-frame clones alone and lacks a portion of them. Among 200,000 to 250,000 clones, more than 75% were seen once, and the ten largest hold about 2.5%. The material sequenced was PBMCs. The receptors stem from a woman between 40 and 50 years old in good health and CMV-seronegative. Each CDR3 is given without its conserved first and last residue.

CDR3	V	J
ASSSQNGLAAAEQY	TRBV19	TRBJ2-7
ASSQERKTGRGTEAF	TRBV14	TRBJ1-1
ASRPDRGANTEAF	TRBV14	TRBJ1-1
ASTRENTDTQY	TRBV19	TRBJ2-3
ASSLGQSSYEQY	TRBV10-2	TRBJ2-7
ASRTGGDGYT	TRBV19	TRBJ1-2
ASSPRTRMAYNEQF	TRBV4-2	TRBJ2-1
ASSVHTNALGNTIY	TRBV28	TRBJ1-3
ASSQESGRSSYEQY	TRBV4-1	-
ASSSMTGSNTEAF	TRBV5-1	TRBJ1-1
ASSRTGKANVLT	TRBV19	TRBJ2-6
ASSFDGAADTQY	TRBV5-5	TRBJ2-3
ASSMRLAGYTGELF	TRBV19	TRBJ2-2
ASSFGTGVVETQY	TRBV28	TRBJ2-5
ASSLGYRGEAF	TRBV5-1	TRBJ1-1
ASLTGGIEDEQY	TRBV27	TRBJ2-7
ARGKQGSGNTIY	TRBV9	TRBJ1-3
ASSLGGGWYEQY	TRBV7-9	TRBJ2-7
ASSLKLAGASTDTQY	TRBV5-4	TRBJ2-3
ASSLSGRVDTQY	TRBV5-1	TRBJ2-3
AWTGSTDTQY	TRBV30	TRBJ2-3
ASSIRGGSKEQF	TRBV5-4	TRBJ2-1
ASSLAPAGGTGELF	TRBV5-1	TRBJ2-2
ASSGGQGNTEAF	TRBV10-1	TRBJ1-1
ASRTGDTGELF	TRBV6-4	TRBJ2-2
SVFWTEYTEAF	TRBV29-1	TRBJ1-1
ASSIFGPGLAATYEQY	TRBV19	TRBJ2-7
ASSWTTGASYEQY	TRBV7-8	TRBJ2-7
ASSLGAGGAVGETQY	TRBV27	TRBJ2-5
ASSSPQGLGQPQH	TRBV28	TRBJ1-5
ASSGDTRQPQH	TRBV2	TRBJ1-5
ASGQSLQETQY	TRBV6-1	TRBJ2-5
ASSQDRGTEAF	TRBV4-1	TRBJ1-1
ASSLEPSGRSYEQY	TRBV5-1	-
ASSYYRGGRTGPEGGELF	TRBV27	TRBJ2-2
ASNTGRQPQPQH	TRBV19	TRBJ1-5
ASSLGTGFAHEQY	TRBV27	TRBJ2-7
ASSLSYSNQPQH	TRBV27	TRBJ1-5
ASSYLAYEQY	TRBV6-6	TRBJ2-7
ASSEPYRGEQF	TRBV10-2	TRBJ2-1
ASSDRVVFTEAF	TRBV2	TRBJ1-1
ASSPATVYGYT	TRBV18	TRBJ1-2
ASSPDRAQPQH	TRBV6-5	TRBJ1-5
AWSVGGTGNQPQH	TRBV30	TRBJ1-5
ASGDYYGYT	TRBV2	TRBJ1-2
ASSLSGQGATEAF	TRBV6-6	TRBJ1-1
ASSLWLAGDGRPGELF	TRBV28	TRBJ2-2
ASSSFYEQY	TRBV19	TRBJ2-7
ASSLARELDEQY	TRBV7-9	TRBJ2-7
ASSLAESSYNEQF	TRBV11-2	TRBJ2-1
ASRYSPGQGDYEQY	TRBV27	TRBJ2-7
ASSIYPAGAGYEQY	TRBV19	TRBJ2-7
ASSSGRAYEQY	TRBV27	TRBJ2-7
ASSLSLAGSGQY	TRBV7-2	TRBJ2-7
AISEAGGYEQY	TRBV10-3	TRBJ2-7